Detailed here is one T cell receptor beta chain. The data were taken from a study of blood T cells in healthy people across ages. A J-beta primer mix and a sample-barcoded 5' primer were used in a second PCR of about 7 to 12 cycles. TCRdb fed the 5' RACE reads into MiXCR, producing one record per CDR3 protein. The table shows some 890,000 distinct CDR3 sequences, with about 29% occurring only once. The CDR3 runs 15 residues. CDR1 SGHTA and CDR2 FQGNSA come from the germline V gene. Trimming removed 1 base from V and 5 bases from J; junction bases left unmatched: 7. These same records also appear under a second study, on T cells of mothers and their children.

The TCR sequence derives from a woman between 35 and 50 years old in good health. The chain joins TRBV7-2 to TRBJ2-5; 7 positions match TRBD1. Sequenced material: blood. The CDR3 sequence: CASSLVDRFGETQYF. The CDR3 coding sequence is TGTGCCAGCAGCTTAGTGGACAGGTTTGGGGAGACCCAGTACTTC.